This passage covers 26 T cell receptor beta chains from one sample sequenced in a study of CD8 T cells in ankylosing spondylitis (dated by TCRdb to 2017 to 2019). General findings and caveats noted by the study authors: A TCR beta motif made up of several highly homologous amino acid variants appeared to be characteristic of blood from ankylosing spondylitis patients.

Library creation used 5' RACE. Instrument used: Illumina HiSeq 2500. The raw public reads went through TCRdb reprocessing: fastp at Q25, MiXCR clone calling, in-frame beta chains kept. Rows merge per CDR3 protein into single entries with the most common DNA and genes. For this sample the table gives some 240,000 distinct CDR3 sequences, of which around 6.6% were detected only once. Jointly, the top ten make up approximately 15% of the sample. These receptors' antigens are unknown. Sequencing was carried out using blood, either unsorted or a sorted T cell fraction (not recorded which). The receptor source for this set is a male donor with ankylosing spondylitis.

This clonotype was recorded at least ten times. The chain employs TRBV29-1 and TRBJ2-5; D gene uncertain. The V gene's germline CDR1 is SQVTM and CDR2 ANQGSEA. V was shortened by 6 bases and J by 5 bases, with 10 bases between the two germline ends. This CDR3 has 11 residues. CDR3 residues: CSVPSWETQYF. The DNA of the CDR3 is TGCAGCGTACCGAGTTGGGAGACCCAGTACTTC.

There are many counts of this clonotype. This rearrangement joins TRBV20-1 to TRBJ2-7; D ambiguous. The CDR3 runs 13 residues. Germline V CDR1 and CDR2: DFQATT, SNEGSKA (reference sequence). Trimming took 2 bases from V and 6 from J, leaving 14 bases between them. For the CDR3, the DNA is TGCAGTGCTAGAAACAGTACTGTCTTCGAGCAGTACTTC. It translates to CSARNSTVFEQYF.

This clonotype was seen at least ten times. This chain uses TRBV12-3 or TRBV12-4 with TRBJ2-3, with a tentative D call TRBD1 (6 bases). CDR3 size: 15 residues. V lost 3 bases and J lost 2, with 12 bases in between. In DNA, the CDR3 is TGTGCCAGCAGTTTGGTCAGGGGAACCACAGATACGCAGTATTTT. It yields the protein CASSLVRGTTDTQYF.

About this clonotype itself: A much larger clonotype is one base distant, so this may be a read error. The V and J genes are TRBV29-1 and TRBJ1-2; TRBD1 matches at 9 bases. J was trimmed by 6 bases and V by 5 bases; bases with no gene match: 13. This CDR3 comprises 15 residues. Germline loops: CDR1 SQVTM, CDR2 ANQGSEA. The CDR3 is CSVRSGTGILNGYTF. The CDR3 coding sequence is TGCAGCGTTCGTTCCGGGACAGGGATACTCAATGGCTACACCTTC. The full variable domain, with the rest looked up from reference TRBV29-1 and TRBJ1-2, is SAVISQKPSRDICQRGTSLTIQCQVDSQVTMMFWYRQQPGQSLTLIATANQGSEATYESGFVIDKFPISRPNLTFSTLTVSNMSPEDSSIYLCSVRSGTGILNGYTFGSGTRLTVV.

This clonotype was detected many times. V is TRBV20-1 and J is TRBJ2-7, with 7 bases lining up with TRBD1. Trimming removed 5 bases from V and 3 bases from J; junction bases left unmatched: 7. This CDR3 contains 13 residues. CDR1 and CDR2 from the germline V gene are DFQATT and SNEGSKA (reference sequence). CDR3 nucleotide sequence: TGCAGTGCTCAAACCGGGACAGACTACGAGCAGTACTTC. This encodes CSAQTGTDYEQYF.

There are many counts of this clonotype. CDR3 sequence reads: CSASTGSSYEQYF. CDR3 coding DNA: TGCAGCGCCTCGACGGGAAGCTCCTACGAGCAGTACTTC. The chain combines TRBV29-1 with TRBJ2-7, with D possibly TRBD2 on 5 matching bases. The CDR3 length is 13 residues. Germline CDR1 SQVTM, CDR2 ANQGSEA. V gave up 7 bases and J gave up 0 bases, with 13 bases separating them.

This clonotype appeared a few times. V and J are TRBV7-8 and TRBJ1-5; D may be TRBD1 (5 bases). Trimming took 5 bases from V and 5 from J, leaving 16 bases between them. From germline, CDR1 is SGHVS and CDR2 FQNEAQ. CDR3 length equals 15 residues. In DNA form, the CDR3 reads TGTGCCAGCAGCGAAGGGACGGACTTATATCAGCCCCAGCATTTT. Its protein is CASSEGTDLYQPQHF.

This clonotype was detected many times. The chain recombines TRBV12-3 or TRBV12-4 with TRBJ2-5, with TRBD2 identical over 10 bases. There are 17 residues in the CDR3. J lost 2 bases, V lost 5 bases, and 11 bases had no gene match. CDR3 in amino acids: CASSPSLAGGKQETQYF. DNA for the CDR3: TGTGCCAGCAGTCCCTCATTAGCGGGGGGAAAGCAAGAGACCCAGTACTTC.

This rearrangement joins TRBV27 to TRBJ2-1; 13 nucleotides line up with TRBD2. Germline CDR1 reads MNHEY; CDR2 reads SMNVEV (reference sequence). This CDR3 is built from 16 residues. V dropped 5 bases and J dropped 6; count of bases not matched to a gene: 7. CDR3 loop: CASSPGLAGVGNEQFF. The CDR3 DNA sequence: TGTGCCAGCAGTCCAGGACTAGCGGGAGTTGGCAATGAGCAGTTCTTC.

Here the CDR3 reads CSVELRVSYNEQFF. In nucleotides, the CDR3 is TGCAGCGTTGAACTCAGGGTCTCCTACAATGAGCAGTTCTTC. The chain recombines TRBV29-1 with TRBJ2-1; TRBD1 is a possible D gene (5 bases). Deletions cut 2 bases from V and 0 bases from J, with 8 bases between. This CDR3 spans 14 amino acids. CDR1 is SQVTM, CDR2 ANQGSEA, per germline.

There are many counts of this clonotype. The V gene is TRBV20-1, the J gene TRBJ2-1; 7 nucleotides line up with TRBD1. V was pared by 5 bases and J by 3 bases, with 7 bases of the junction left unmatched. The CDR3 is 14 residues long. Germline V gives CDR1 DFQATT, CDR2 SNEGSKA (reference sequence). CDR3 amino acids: CSARTGAIYNEQFF. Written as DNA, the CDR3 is TGCAGTGCTCGTACAGGGGCCATCTACAATGAGCAGTTCTTC.

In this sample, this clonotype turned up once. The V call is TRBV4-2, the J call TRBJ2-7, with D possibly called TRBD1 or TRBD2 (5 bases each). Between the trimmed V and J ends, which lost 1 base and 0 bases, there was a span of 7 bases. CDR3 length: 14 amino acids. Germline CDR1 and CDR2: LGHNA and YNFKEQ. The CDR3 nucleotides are TGTGCCAGCAGCCAAGGGGACGGCTCCTACGAGCAGTACTTC. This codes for CASSQGDGSYEQYF.

CDR3: CSVESPSGRATDTQYF. The CDR3 region has the DNA TGCAGCGTTGAATCCCCTAGCGGGAGGGCGACAGATACGCAGTATTTT. The rearrangement uses TRBV29-1 and TRBJ2-3; TRBD2 matches at 12 bases. Germline CDR1 and CDR2: SQVTM and ANQGSEA. The CDR3 length is 16 residues. J gave up 3 bases and V 2 bases, and 6 bases lay outside the gene matches.

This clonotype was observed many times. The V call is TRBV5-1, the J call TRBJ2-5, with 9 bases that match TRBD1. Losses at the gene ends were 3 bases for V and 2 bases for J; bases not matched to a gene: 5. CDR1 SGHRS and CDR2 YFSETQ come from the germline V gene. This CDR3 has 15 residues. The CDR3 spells CASSWGQGLQETQYF. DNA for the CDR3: TGCGCCAGCAGCTGGGGACAGGGCTTACAAGAGACCCAGTACTTC. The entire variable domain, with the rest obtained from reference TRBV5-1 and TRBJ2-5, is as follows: KAGVTQTPRYLIKTRGQQVTLSCSPISGHRSVSWYQQTPGQGLQFLFEYFSETQRNKGNFPGRFSGRQFSNSRSEMNVSTLELGDSALYLCASSWGQGLQETQYFGPGTRLLVL.

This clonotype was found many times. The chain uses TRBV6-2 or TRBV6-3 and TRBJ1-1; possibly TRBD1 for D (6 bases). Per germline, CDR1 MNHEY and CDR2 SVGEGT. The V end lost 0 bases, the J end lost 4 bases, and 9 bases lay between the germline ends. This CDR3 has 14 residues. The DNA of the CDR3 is TGTGCCAGCAGTTACTCGAGGGGGACCACTGAAGCTTTCTTT. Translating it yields CASSYSRGTTEAFF.

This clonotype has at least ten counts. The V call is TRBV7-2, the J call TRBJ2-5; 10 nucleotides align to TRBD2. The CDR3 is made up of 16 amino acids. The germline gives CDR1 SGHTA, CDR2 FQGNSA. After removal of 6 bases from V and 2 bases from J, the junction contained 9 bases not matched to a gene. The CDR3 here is CASRRGLAGVQETQYF. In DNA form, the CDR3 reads TGTGCCAGCAGGCGGGGGCTAGCGGGAGTACAAGAGACCCAGTACTTC.

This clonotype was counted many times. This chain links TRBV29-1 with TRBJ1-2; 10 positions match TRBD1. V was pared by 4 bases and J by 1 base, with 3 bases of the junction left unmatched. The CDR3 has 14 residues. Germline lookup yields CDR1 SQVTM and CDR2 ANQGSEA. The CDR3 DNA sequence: TGCAGCGTTGTCGGGGACAGGGGTAACTATGGCTACACCTTC. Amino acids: CSVVGDRGNYGYTF.

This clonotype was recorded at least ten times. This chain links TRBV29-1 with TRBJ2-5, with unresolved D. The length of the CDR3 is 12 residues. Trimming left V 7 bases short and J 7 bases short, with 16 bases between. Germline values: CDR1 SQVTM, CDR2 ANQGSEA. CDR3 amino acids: CSAPAQRGTQYF. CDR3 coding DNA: TGCAGCGCACCTGCCCAGCGCGGGACCCAGTACTTC.

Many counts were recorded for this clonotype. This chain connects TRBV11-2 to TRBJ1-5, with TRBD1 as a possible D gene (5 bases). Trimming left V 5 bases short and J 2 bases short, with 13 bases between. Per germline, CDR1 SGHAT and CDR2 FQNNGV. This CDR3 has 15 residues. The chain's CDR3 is CASSPGGIGNQPQHF. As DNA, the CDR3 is TGTGCCAGCAGCCCGGGGGGTATCGGCAATCAGCCCCAGCATTTT.

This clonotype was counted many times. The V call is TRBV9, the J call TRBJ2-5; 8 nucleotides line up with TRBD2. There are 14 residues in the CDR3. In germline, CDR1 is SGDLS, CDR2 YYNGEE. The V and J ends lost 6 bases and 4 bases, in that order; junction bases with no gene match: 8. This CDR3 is CASNGGGAGETQYF. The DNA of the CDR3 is TGTGCCAGCAACGGGGGGGGTGCCGGAGAGACCCAGTACTTC.

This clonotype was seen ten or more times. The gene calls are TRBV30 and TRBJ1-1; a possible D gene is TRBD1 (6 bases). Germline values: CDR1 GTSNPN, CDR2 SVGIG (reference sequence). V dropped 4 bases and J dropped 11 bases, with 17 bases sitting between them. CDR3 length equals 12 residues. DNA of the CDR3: TGTGCCTGGAACCCTGGGACAAATCAGGCTTTCTTT. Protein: CAWNPGTNQAFF.

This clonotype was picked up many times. The CDR3 DNA reads as TGTGCCAGCAGCAAGGGACAGGGGCCGGCTGGCTACACCTTC. It yields the protein CASSKGQGPAGYTF. The V gene is TRBV14, the J gene TRBJ1-2, with 10 bases identical to TRBD1. V trimming: 5 bases; J trimming: 7 bases; junction bases outside the gene matches: 7. Per the germline V gene, CDR1 is SGHDN and CDR2 is FVKESK. This CDR3 spans 14 amino acids.

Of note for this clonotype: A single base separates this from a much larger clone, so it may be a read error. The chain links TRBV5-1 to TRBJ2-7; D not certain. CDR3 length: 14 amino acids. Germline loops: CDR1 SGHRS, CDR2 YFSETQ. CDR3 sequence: CASSLGLVPYEHYF. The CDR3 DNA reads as TGCGCCAGCAGCTTGGGTCTTGTTCCCTACGAGCACTACTTC.

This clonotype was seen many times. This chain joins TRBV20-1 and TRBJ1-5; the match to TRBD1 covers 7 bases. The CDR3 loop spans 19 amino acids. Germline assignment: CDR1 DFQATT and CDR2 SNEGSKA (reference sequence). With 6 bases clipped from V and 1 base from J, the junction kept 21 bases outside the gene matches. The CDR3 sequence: CSALELGGPGVVSNQPQHF. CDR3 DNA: TGCAGTGCCTTAGAGTTAGGGGGCCCAGGGGTGGTGAGCAATCAGCCCCAGCATTTT.

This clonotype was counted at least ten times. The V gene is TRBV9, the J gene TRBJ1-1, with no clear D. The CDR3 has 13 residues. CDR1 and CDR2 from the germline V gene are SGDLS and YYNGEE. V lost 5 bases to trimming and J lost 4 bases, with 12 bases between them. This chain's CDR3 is CASSKGRSTEAFF. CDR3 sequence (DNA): TGTGCCAGCAGTAAGGGAAGGAGCACTGAAGCTTTCTTT.

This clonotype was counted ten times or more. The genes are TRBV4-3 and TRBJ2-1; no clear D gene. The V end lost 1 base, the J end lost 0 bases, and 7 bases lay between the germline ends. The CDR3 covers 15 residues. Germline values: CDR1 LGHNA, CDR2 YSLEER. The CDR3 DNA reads TGCGCCAGCAGCCAAGTAATGAGCTCCTACAATGAGCAGTTCTTC. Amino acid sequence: CASSQVMSSYNEQFF.